A selection of T cell receptor beta chains follows, all from one sample in a study of a mutant IDH1 vaccine in newly diagnosed glioma. Libraries were prepared by immunoSEQ multiplex PCR; TCRdb keeps only in-frame clonotypes and omits some of them. Counted here are 40,000 or so clones, 84% occurring once; the ten biggest clones make up about 2.2%. Their specific antigens are unknown. The sample in question was PBMCs, obtained from a glioma patient whose treatment included an IDH1 peptide vaccine. The receptors shown here come from a middle-aged man with glioma. The CDR3 runs from the conserved cysteine through the conserved F or W. A D gene is named only where the DNA matches it firmly. Clone sizes are given selectively: once, few, many, or a class where the clone is expanded.

V gene	D gene	clone size	J gene	CDR3 DNA	CDR3 protein
TRBV18	TRBD1	once	TRBJ1-5	TGTGCCAGCTCACCGCCGCCAGGGGGTAATCAGCCCCAGCATTTT	CASSPPPGGNQPQHF
TRBV10-1	TRBD1	.	TRBJ1-5	TGCGCCACATCGACAGGGCCAAACCATCAGCCCCAGCATTTT	CATSTGPNHQPQHF
TRBV4-2	TRBD2	.	TRBJ2-7	TGTGCCAGCAGCCGCGGGACTAGCGAGTACGAGCAGTACTTC	CASSRGTSEYEQYF
TRBV7-2	TRBD2	once	TRBJ2-7	TGTGCCAGCAGCTTAAGTAGCGGGAGCTCCTACGAGCAGTACTTC	CASSLSSGSSYEQYF
TRBV13	.	once	TRBJ2-7	TGTGCCAGCAGCTTACTCGTCCGGACGGAGCAGTACTTC	CASSLLVRTEQYF
TRBV7-2	TRBD2	.	TRBJ2-1	TGTGCCAGCAGCAAATTTAGCGGGAGCTCCTACAATGAGCAGTTCTTC	CASSKFSGSSYNEQFF
TRBV20-1	.	.	TRBJ2-6	TGCAGTGCTAGAGAAACGGACGTCCTGACTTTC	CSARETDVLTF
TRBV12-1	.	.	TRBJ2-2	TGTGCCAGCAGCTTTGCGCCGGTCCTAGCGGCGACGGGGGAGCTGTTTTTT	CASSFAPVLAATGELFF
TRBV25-1	.	once	TRBJ2-7	TGTGCCAGCAGTTGGCAGCAGGGTCGCGAGCAGTACTTC	CASSWQQGREQYF
TRBV12-5	.	.	TRBJ1-2	TGTGCTAGTGGTTTGGTTCCGGGACGTCTAGCTAACTATGGCTACACCTTC	CASGLVPGRLANYGYTF
TRBV5-6	.	.	TRBJ1-4	TGTGCCAGCAGCTTGGCCGGGACGATAAATGAAAAACTGTTTTTT	CASSLAGTINEKLFF
TRBV6-5	.	.	TRBJ2-7	TGTGCCAGCAGTTACTCTCGGGACCCTCGAAACGAGCAGTACTTC	CASSYSRDPRNEQYF
TRBV5-4	.	once	TRBJ1-4	TGTGCCAGCCGCCTAGGAGGGAATGAAAAACTGTTTTTT	CASRLGGNEKLFF
TRBV13	.	once	TRBJ2-3	TGTGCCAGCAAAAGGCGGCGCTGGGGGGAGGATACGCAGTATTTT	CASKRRRWGEDTQYF
TRBV5-1	TRBD2	.	TRBJ2-5	TGCGCCAGCAGCTCTCAAGCGGGGAACCAAGAGACCCAGTACTTC	CASSSQAGNQETQYF
TRBV19	.	.	TRBJ2-7	TGTGCCAGTAGTAAGCTTAGTGAGGCATCCTACGAGCAGTACTTC	CASSKLSEASYEQYF
TRBV2	TRBD1	.	TRBJ1-5	TGTGCCAGCAGATCCGGGACAGGGTATCAGCCCCAGCATTTT	CASRSGTGYQPQHF
TRBV7-2	TRBD1	.	TRBJ1-2	TGTGCCAGCAGCTTAGGGACAGGCTATGGCTACACCTTC	CASSLGTGYGYTF
TRBV5-4	.	.	TRBJ2-5	TGTGCCTGCAAGCAGGGGGCGTTTGGCGGGAGGGCCCAAGAGACCCAGTACTTC	CACKQGAFGGRAQETQYF
TRBV6-1	TRBD2	.	TRBJ2-7	TGTGCCAGTTCAACCGGGACTAGCGTTTACGAGCAGTACTTC	CASSTGTSVYEQYF
TRBV7-3	TRBD2	.	TRBJ2-7	TGTGCCAGCAGCCAGGCTAGCGGCTACGAGCAGTACTTC	CASSQASGYEQYF
TRBV7-6	.	.	TRBJ1-1	TGTGCCAGCAGCTTACCCAGTGGTATTGAAGCTTTCTTT	CASSLPSGIEAFF